The 3 T cell receptor beta chains reported below all come from one sample, sequenced in a study of beta chain features in type 1 diabetes. Expressed TCRB transcripts were sequenced because the entire RNA isolate underwent reverse transcription. Data came from immunoSEQ multiplex PCR; TCRdb stores just in-frame clones and leaves some out. Among 300,000 or so clones listed, 8% were seen once. The sample comprised central memory CD4+ T cells from blood. The receptors were sampled from a woman younger than 35 in good health.

This clone was seen only a few times. CDR3 loop: CSVHWGTEAFF. The CDR3 nucleotides are TGCAGCGTTCATTGGGGAACTGAAGCTTTCTTT. This sequence joins TRBV29-1 and TRBJ1-1; D not certain. Trimming took 5 bases from V and 5 from J, leaving 9 bases between them. Germline CDR1 reads SQVTM; CDR2 reads ANQGSEA. The CDR3 spans 11 residues.

The table lists this clone with many counts. The chain is built from TRBV6-1 and TRBJ2-1; possible D gene TRBD1, 6 bases. Germline values: CDR1 MNHNS, CDR2 SASEGT. Trimming cost V 0 bases and J 3 bases, with 12 bases left between them. The CDR3 contains 16 residues. This CDR3 is CASSEAGTPLYNEQFF. CDR3 nucleotides: TGTGCCAGCAGTGAAGCTGGGACACCTCTCTACAATGAGCAGTTCTTC.

This clone has a handful of counts. The chain recombines TRBV7-2 with TRBJ2-5, with no clear D. The CDR3 consists of 13 residues. Trimming left V 5 bases short and J 2 bases short, with 9 bases between. Germline CDR1 reads SGHTA; CDR2 reads FQGNSA. CDR3: CASSASRQETQYF. For the CDR3, the DNA is TGTGCCAGCAGCGCAAGCCGGCAAGAGACCCAGTACTTC. Looking up the rest from reference TRBV7-2 and TRBJ2-5 gives the full variable domain: GAGVSQSPSNKVTEKGKDVELRCDPISGHTALYWYRQSLGQGLEFLIYFQGNSAPDKSGLPSDRFSAERTGGSVSTLTIQRTQQEDSAVYLCASSASRQETQYFGPGTRLLVL.